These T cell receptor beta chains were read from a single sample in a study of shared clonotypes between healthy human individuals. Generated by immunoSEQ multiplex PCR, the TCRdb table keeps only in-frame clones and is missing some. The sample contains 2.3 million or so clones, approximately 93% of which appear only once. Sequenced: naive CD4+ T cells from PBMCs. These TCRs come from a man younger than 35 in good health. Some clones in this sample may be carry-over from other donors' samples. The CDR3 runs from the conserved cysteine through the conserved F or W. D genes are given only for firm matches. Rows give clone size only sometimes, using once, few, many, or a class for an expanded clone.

CASSSERFSGRRPGETQYF,TGTGCCAGCAGCTCCGAGAGGTTCAGCGGGAGACGCCCCGGGGAGACCCAGTACTTC,TRBD2,NA,TRBV7-2,TRBJ2-5
CASSQGMVRGSSYNEQFF,TGCGCCAGCAGCCAAGGGATGGTGCGGGGTAGCTCCTACAATGAGCAGTTCTTC,NA,NA,TRBV4-1,TRBJ2-1
CASSAGLAEYSYEQYF,TGCGCCAGCAGCGCCGGACTAGCGGAGTACTCCTACGAGCAGTACTTC,TRBD2,NA,TRBV5-1,TRBJ2-7
CASSQAMTWGEKLFF,TGCGCCAGCAGCCAAGCGATGACCTGGGGTGAAAAACTGTTTTTT,NA,once,TRBV4-3,TRBJ1-4
CASSPRGGGQETQYF,TGTGCCAGCAGCCCGAGGGGCGGGGGCCAAGAGACCCAGTACTTC,TRBD2,NA,TRBV9,TRBJ2-5
CASSPYQGLRISGVDTEAFF,TGTGCCAGCAGCCCGTACCAGGGGCTCCGGATTTCGGGTGTGGACACTGAAGCTTTCTTT,NA,NA,TRBV7-3,TRBJ1-1
CASSQGTGERSGANVLTF,TGCGCCAGCAGCCAAGGCACAGGGGAACGCTCTGGGGCCAACGTCCTGACTTTC,TRBD1,NA,TRBV4-3,TRBJ2-6
CASRSREDQPQHF,TGCGCCAGCAGAAGCCGAGAGGATCAGCCCCAGCATTTT,NA,NA,TRBV10-2,TRBJ1-5
CASSRDSYEQYF,TGTGCCAGCAGCCGGGACTCCTACGAGCAGTACTTC,NA,NA,TRBV11-2,TRBJ2-7
CASSSRPRTDTQYF,TGTGCCAGCAGTTCCAGGCCTCGCACAGATACGCAGTATTTT,NA,NA,TRBV7-3,TRBJ2-3
CASSLGGQGHYEQYF,TGTGCCAGCAGCTTAGGGGGACAGGGCCACTACGAGCAGTACTTC,TRBD1,NA,TRBV5-4,TRBJ2-7
CASSPPGRGNTEAFF,TGTGCCAGCAGTCCACCCGGACGAGGGAACACTGAAGCTTTCTTT,NA,NA,TRBV28,TRBJ1-1
CASSRTGYGYTF,TGTGCCAGCAGTAGGACAGGCTATGGCTACACCTTC,TRBD1,NA,TRBV2,TRBJ1-2